One T cell receptor (beta chain) is described in this entry. The ends were cut back, 8 bases at V and 2 bases at J, with 12 bases in the middle. Germline V CDR1 and CDR2: MNHEY, SVGAGI. This CDR3 has 14 amino acids. The cohort comprised adults aged about 18 to 100 years residing in 20 to 25 US areas. Participants' own reports of clinical history determined their cohort assignment. The record originates from a study of blood T cell repertoires in COVID-19. Study-level background: The cDNA or gDNA used as material had been derived from T cells, B-cell-depleted T cells, or PBMCs.

Measured with immunoSEQ multiplex PCR; TCRdb has only the in-frame clones, and not every one. The repertoire holds 150,000 to 200,000 clones, with around four fifths as singletons. This TCR was sampled from a woman between 50 and 59 years old who had recovered from COVID-19. J is TRBJ2-2 and V is TRBV6-5, with D unclear. Sequencing input: PBMCs or T cells enriched from blood (not recorded which). The CDR3, as DNA: TGTGCCAGCGTCCCAGAAACCAACACCGGGGAGCTGTTTTTT. Translated, it gives CASVPETNTGELFF.